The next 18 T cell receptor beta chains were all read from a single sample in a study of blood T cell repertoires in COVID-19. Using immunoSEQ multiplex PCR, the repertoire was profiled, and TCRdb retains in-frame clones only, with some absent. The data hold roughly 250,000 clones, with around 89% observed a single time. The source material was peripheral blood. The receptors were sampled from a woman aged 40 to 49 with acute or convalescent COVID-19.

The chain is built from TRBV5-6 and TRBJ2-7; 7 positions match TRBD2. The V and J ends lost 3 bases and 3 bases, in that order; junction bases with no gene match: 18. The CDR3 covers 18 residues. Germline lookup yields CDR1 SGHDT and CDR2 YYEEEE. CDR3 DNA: TGTGCCAGCAGCTCCTATGAGCTTTTGAGACTAGCTATCTACGAGCAGTACGTC. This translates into CASSSYELLRLAIYEQYV.

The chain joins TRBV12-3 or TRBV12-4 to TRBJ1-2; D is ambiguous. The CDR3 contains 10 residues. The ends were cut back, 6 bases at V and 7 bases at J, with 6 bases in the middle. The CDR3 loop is CASRGVGYTF. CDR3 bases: TGTGCCAGCAGGGGAGTTGGCTACACCTTC.

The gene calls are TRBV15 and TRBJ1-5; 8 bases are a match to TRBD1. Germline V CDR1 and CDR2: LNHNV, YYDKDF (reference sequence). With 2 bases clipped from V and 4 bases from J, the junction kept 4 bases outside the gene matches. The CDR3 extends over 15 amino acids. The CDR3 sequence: CATSRTTGENQPQHF. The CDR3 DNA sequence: TGTGCCACCAGCAGAACGACAGGGGAGAATCAGCCCCAGCATTTT. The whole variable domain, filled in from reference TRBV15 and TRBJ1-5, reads DAMVIQNPRYQVTQFGKPVTLSCSQTLNHNVMYWYQQKSSQAPKLLFHYYDKDFNNEADTPDNFQSRRPNTSFCFLDIRSPGLGDTAMYLCATSRTTGENQPQHFGDGTRLSIL.

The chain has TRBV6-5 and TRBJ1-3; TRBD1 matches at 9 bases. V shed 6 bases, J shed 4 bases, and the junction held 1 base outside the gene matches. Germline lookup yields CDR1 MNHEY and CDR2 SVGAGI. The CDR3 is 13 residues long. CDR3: CASRGQGGNTIYF. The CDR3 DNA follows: TGTGCCAGCAGAGGACAGGGGGGAAACACCATATATTTT.

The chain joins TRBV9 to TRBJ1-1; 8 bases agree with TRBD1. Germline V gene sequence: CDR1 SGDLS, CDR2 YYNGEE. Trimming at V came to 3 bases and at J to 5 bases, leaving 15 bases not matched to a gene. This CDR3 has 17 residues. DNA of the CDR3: TGTGCCAGCAGCGCCTCAGCAGGGGGCTTCCTGGGAACTGAAGCTTTCTTT. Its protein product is CASSASAGGFLGTEAFF.

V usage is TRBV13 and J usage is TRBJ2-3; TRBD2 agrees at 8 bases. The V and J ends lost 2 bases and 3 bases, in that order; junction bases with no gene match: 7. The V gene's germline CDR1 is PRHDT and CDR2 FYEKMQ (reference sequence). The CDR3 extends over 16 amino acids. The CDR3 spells CASSLRGGRLTDTQYF. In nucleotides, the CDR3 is TGTGCCAGCAGCTTACGGGGGGGGCGATTAACAGATACGCAGTATTTT.

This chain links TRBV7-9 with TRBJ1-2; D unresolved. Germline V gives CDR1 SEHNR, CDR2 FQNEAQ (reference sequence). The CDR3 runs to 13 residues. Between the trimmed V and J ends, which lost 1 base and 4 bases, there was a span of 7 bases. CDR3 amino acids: CASSLGRGYGYTF. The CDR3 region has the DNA TGTGCCAGCAGCTTAGGACGGGGCTATGGCTACACCTTC.

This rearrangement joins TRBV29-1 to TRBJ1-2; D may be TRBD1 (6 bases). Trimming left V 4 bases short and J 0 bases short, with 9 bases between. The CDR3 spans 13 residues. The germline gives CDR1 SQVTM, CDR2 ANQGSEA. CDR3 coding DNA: TGCAGCGTTGGGGGACAATCTAACTATGGCTACACCTTC. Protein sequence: CSVGGQSNYGYTF.

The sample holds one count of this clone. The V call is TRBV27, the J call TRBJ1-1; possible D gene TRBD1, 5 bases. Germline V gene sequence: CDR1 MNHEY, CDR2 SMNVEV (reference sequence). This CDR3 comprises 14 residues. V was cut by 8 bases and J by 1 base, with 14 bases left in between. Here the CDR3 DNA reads TGTGCCAGCGGCCCGGGGGGAGAGAACACTGAAGCTTTCTTT. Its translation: CASGPGGENTEAFF.

This CDR3 is CASVRDRGGETQYF. Here the CDR3 DNA reads TGTGCCAGCGTCCGGGACAGGGGTGGCGAGACCCAGTACTTC. This chain joins TRBV6-5 and TRBJ2-5; 10 nucleotides align to TRBD1. CDR1 and CDR2 (germline): MNHEY, SVGAGI. Trimming at V came to 8 bases and at J to 5 bases, leaving 8 bases not matched to a gene. CDR3 length: 14 amino acids.

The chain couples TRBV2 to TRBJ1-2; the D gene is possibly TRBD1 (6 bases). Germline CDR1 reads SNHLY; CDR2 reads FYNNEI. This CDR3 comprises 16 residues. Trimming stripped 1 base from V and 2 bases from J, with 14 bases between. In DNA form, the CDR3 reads TGTGCCAGCAGTGAAGGGAGCGGGGGCCGGAACTATGGCTACACCTTC. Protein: CASSEGSGGRNYGYTF. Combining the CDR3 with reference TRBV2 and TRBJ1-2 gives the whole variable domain EPEVTQTPSHQVTQMGQEVILRCVPISNHLYFYWYRQILGQKVEFLVSFYNNEISEKSEIFDDQFSVERPDGSNFTLKIRSTKLEDSAMYFCASSEGSGGRNYGYTFGSGTRLTVV.

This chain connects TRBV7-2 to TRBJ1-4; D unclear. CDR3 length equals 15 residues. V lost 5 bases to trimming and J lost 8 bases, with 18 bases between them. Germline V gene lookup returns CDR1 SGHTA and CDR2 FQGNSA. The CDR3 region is CASSPSGVSGEKLFF. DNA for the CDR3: TGTGCCAGCAGCCCCTCTGGAGTTTCTGGGGAAAAACTGTTTTTT.

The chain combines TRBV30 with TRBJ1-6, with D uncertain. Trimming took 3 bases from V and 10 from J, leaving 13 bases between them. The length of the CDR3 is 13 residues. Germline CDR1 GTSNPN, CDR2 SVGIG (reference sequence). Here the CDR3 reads CAWRSLGGSPLHF. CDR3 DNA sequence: TGTGCCTGGAGGTCCCTGGGAGGGTCACCCCTCCACTTT.

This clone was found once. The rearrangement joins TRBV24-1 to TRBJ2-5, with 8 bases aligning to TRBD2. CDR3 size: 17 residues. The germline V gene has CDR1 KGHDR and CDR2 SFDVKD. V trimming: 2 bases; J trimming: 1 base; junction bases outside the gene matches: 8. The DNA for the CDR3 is TGTGCCACCAGTGATTCTTCCAGCGGGGGACGCCAAGAGACCCAGTACTTC. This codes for CATSDSSSGGRQETQYF.

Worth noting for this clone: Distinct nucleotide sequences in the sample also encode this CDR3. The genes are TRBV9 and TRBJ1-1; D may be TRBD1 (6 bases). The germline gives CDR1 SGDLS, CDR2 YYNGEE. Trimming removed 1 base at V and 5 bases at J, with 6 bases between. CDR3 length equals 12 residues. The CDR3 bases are TGTGCCAGCAGCGTACAGGGGACTGAAGCTTTCTTT. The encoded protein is CASSVQGTEAFF.

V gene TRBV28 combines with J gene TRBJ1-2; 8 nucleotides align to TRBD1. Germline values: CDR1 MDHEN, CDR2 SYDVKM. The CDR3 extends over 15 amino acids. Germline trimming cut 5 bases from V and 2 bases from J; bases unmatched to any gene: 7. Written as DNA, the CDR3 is TGTGCCAGCAGTGCCTCGGGACAGGACAACTATGGCTACACCTTC. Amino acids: CASSASGQDNYGYTF.

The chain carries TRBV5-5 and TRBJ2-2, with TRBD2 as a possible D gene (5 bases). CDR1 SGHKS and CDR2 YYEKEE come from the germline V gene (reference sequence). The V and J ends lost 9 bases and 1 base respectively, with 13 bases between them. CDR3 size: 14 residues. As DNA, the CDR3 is TGTGCCAACTCTATAGCGTTGAACACCGGGGAGCTGTTTTTT. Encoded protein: CANSIALNTGELFF.

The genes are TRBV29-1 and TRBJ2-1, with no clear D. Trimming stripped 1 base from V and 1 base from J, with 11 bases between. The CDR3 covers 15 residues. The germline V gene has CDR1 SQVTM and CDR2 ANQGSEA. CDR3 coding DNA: TGCAGCGTTGAAGGAGTTTCCCGGTCCTACAATGAGCAGTTCTTC. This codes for CSVEGVSRSYNEQFF.